This T cell receptor (beta chain) was captured by sequencing in a study of graft-versus-host responses after intestinal transplantation. Intraepithelial and lamina propria lymphocytes were released after the graft tissue was processed. Comment on this clone: Antigen unknown.

CDR3 length equals 16 residues. Trimming pared 1 base from V and 3 bases from J, leaving 17 bases between. Germline V gives CDR1 SGHRS, CDR2 YFSETQ. Study outcomes and limitations: Graft-versus-host to host-versus-graft clonal ratios in allografts were high in patients with graft-donor T cell macrochimerism. Among recipient marrow samples, GvH clones were found; some appeared first in ileum or blood.

Measured with immunoSEQ multiplex PCR; TCRdb has only the in-frame clones, and not every one. The sample shows 60,000 to 70,000 clones, 89% of them seen only once. Sample: ileum tissue, taken 350 to 400 days after transplant. This chain links TRBV5-1 with TRBJ2-7; TRBD1 might be the D (6 bases). The sequence was collected from a human patient who received an intestinal transplant, so some T cells may come from the graft donor. CDR3 protein: CASSLTDSQTVYEQYF. The CDR3 region has the DNA TGCGCCAGCAGCTTGACGGACAGTCAAACCGTCTACGAGCAGTACTTC.